These T cell receptor beta chains were read from a single sample in a study of cytomegalovirus exposure and HLA in healthy donors. The table came from immunoSEQ multiplex PCR; TCRdb's copy has only in-frame clones and leaves some out. The data contain 65,000 or so clones, about 94% of them seen just once; the ten biggest clones take up 4% to 5.5%. The sample comprised PBMCs. Source of these receptors: a man aged 18 to 35 in good health and CMV-seropositive. The CDR3 runs from the conserved cysteine through the conserved F or W. The D gene is left open where the match is weak. The size entry is marked missing in some rows and otherwise reads once, few, many or a size class.

>TRBV6-5|-|TRBJ2-7|-
CASSSPRGAEQYF
TGTGCCAGCAGTTCTCCTAGGGGTGCCGAGCAGTACTTC
>TRBV27|-|TRBJ1-1|-
CASSRTGVNTEAFF
TGTGCCAGCTCGCGCACCGGAGTGAACACTGAAGCTTTCTTT
>TRBV6-8|-|TRBJ2-3|-
CASNGGGTDTQYF
TGTGCCAGCAACGGAGGCGGCACAGATACGCAGTATTTT
>TRBV30|TRBD2|TRBJ2-3|-
CAWSVAGGSADTQYF
TGTGCCTGGAGTGTAGCGGGGGGGTCCGCAGATACGCAGTATTTT
>TRBV2|-|TRBJ2-5|-
CASSEDQGETQYF
TGTGCCAGCAGTGAAGATCAGGGGGAGACCCAGTACTTC
>TRBV7-9|TRBD2|TRBJ2-7|-
CASSRGLAGFHEQYF
TGTGCCAGCAGCCGTGGACTAGCGGGATTCCACGAGCAGTACTTC
>TRBV11-3|TRBD1|TRBJ2-4|-
CASSSRTGRAKNIQYF
TGTGCCAGCAGCTCTCGGACAGGGCGTGCCAAAAACATTCAGTACTTC
>TRBV19|-|TRBJ2-4|-
CASSMLTGWDKNIQYF
TGTGCCAGTAGTATGCTTACAGGGTGGGACAAAAACATTCAGTACTTC
>TRBV29-1|-|TRBJ1-1|-
CSVEAGNTEAFF
TGCAGCGTTGAAGCAGGGAACACTGAAGCTTTCTTT
>TRBV7-9|-|TRBJ1-4|-
CASSLDSLTNEKLFF
TGTGCCAGCAGCTTGGACAGCCTAACTAATGAAAAACTGTTTTTT
>TRBV7-2|-|TRBJ1-4|-
CASATDWTSTNEKLFF
TGTGCCAGCGCTACCGACTGGACATCAACTAATGAAAAACTGTTTTTT
>TRBV10-3|-|TRBJ1-1|-
CAISGTGNTEAFF
TGTGCCATCAGTGGTACAGGGAACACTGAAGCTTTCTTT
>TRBV4-1|TRBD1|TRBJ1-5|-
CASSPEGAAGQHF
TGCGCCAGCAGCCCGGAGGGGGCCGCCGGCCAGCATTTT
>TRBV5-1|-|TRBJ1-4|-
CASSLGTTNEKLFF
TGCGCCAGCAGCTTGGGAACTACTAATGAAAAACTGTTTTTT
>TRBV27|TRBD1|TRBJ1-6|-
CASSLAHSWRGHSPLHF
TGTGCCAGCAGTTTAGCTCATTCTTGGAGGGGGCATTCACCCCTCCACTTT
>TRBV30|TRBD1|TRBJ1-2|-
CAWSAFSLQGQGYGYTF
TGTGCCTGGAGTGCCTTTTCCCTACAGGGACAGGGGTATGGCTACACCTTC
>TRBV21-1|-|TRBJ2-7|-
CASRGGRAPPGEDYEQYF
TGTGCCAGCAGAGGGGGAAGGGCTCCCCCCGGAGAAGACTACGAGCAGTACTTC
>TRBV30|TRBD1|TRBJ2-1|-
CAWTGWESTGSSYNEQFF
TGTGCCTGGACGGGATGGGAATCGACAGGGAGCTCCTACAATGAGCAGTTCTTC
>TRBV6-6|-|TRBJ1-2|-
CASSSGGGYGYTF
TGTGCCAGCAGTTCGGGGGGGGGCTATGGCTACACCTTC
>TRBV7-8|-|TRBJ1-2|-
CASSLESGIDYGYTF
TGTGCCAGCAGCTTAGAGTCAGGGATCGACTATGGCTACACCTTC
>TRBV9|-|TRBJ2-7|-
CASSAGQGTYEQYF
TGTGCCAGCAGCGCGGGGCAGGGGACCTACGAGCAGTACTTC
>TRBV28|-|TRBJ1-5|once
CASSNYNQPQHF
TGTGCCAGCAGTAACTATAATCAGCCCCAGCATTTT
>TRBV6-6|-|TRBJ2-7|few
CASSSLHEQYF
TGTGCCAGCAGCTCCCTTCACGAGCAGTACTTC
>TRBV5-1|TRBD2|TRBJ2-1|-
CASSQKASGVGGNEQFF
TGCGCCAGCAGCCAGAAGGCTAGCGGGGTCGGTGGCAATGAGCAGTTCTTC
>TRBV2|-|TRBJ1-6|-
CASPETEDSPLHF
TGTGCCAGCCCGGAGACTGAGGATTCACCCCTCCACTTT
>TRBV27|-|TRBJ1-3|-
CASSFSGDFGNTIYF
TGTGCCAGCAGTTTCAGCGGGGACTTCGGAAACACCATATATTTT
>TRBV28|-|TRBJ2-7|-
CASRTDKSYEQYF
TGTGCCAGCAGAACGGACAAGTCCTACGAGCAGTACTTC
>TRBV28|TRBD1|TRBJ2-5|-
CASSSWDRGGETQYF
TGTGCCAGCAGTTCCTGGGACAGGGGAGGAGAGACCCAGTACTTC
>TRBV6-4|TRBD1|TRBJ1-5|-
CASRHDRAGQPQHF
TGTGCCAGCAGACACGACAGGGCGGGACAGCCCCAGCATTTT
>TRBV5-1|-|TRBJ1-1|-
CASTESARSDTEAFF
TGCGCCAGCACCGAATCAGCCAGGTCCGATACTGAAGCTTTCTTT
>TRBV6-1|TRBD2|TRBJ2-7|-
CASLLRGDYEQYF
TGTGCCAGCCTCTTGCGGGGGGACTACGAGCAGTACTTC
>TRBV4-3|-|TRBJ1-4|-
CASSQGESRGIEKLFF
TGCGCCAGCAGCCAAGGGGAAAGTAGGGGCATTGAAAAACTGTTTTTT
>TRBV7-2|TRBD2|TRBJ2-7|-
CASSLLRREGQLNEQYF
TGTGCCAGCAGCTTATTGCGGCGGGAGGGCCAGTTAAACGAGCAGTACTTC
>TRBV4-1|TRBD1|TRBJ1-2|-
CASKDYRQRTGGSRYGYTF
TGCGCCAGCAAAGACTATCGTCAACGTACAGGGGGAAGTCGGTATGGCTACACCTTC
>TRBV7-9|TRBD1|TRBJ1-1|-
CASSLVGTGISLNTEAFF
TGTGCCAGCAGCTTAGTAGGGACAGGGATAAGTTTGAACACTGAAGCTTTCTTT
>TRBV18|TRBD1|TRBJ1-2|-
CASSQTGGGYGYTF
TGTGCCAGCTCACAGACAGGGGGCGGCTATGGCTACACCTTC
>TRBV6-6|-|TRBJ2-7|-
CASSYSRDRSYEQYF
TGTGCCAGCAGTTACTCGCGGGACAGATCCTACGAGCAGTACTTC
>TRBV18|TRBD1|TRBJ1-2|-
CASSKQGLDGYTF
TGTGCCAGCTCAAAACAGGGGTTGGATGGCTACACCTTC
>TRBV28|TRBD1|TRBJ1-5|-
CASRNRQGSSNQPQHF
TGTGCCAGCAGGAACAGACAGGGGAGTAGCAATCAGCCCCAGCATTTT
>TRBV28|-|TRBJ1-2|-
CASTPGGAAAGYTF
TGTGCCAGCACCCCGGGCGGGGCAGCGGCTGGCTACACCTTC
>TRBV14|TRBD1|TRBJ2-5|-
CASSQGSFRQGETQYF
TGTGCCAGCAGCCAAGGTTCGTTTCGACAGGGGGAGACCCAGTACTTC
>TRBV12-5|TRBD2|TRBJ2-7|-
CASGLVISGESYEQYF
TGTGCTAGTGGTTTGGTAATTAGCGGGGAATCCTACGAGCAGTACTTC